These T cell receptor beta chains were read from a single sample in a study of neoadjuvant nivolumab and ipilimumab in lung cancer. Clones were read by immunoSEQ multiplex PCR, and TCRdb kept only the in-frame ones, dropping some. The table lists roughly 2,000 clones, around four fifths of them singletons. The starting material was adjacent normal lung tissue, obtained after neoadjuvant nivolumab, alone or with ipilimumab, at or shortly before surgery. Receptors originate from an adult with non-small cell lung cancer. Each CDR3 is given with its conserved first and last residue. A D gene is named only where the DNA matches it firmly. Rows may omit the clone size; those that give it use once, few, many or a size class.

>NA|TRBV11-3|TRBJ1-4|NA|18
TGTGCCAGCAGCTCATTCCGGTCGGAGACTGCAACTAATGAAAAACTGTTTTTT
CASSSFRSETATNEKLFF
>NA|TRBV18|TRBJ1-3|TRBD1|17
TGTGCCAGCTCTTTGTCCGGGACAGGGGGCTCTGGAAACACCATATATTTT
CASSLSGTGGSGNTIYF
>NA|TRBV19|TRBJ2-7|NA|14
TGTGCCAGTAGTAGCCGGGACTCTCAGAGCGAGCAGTACTTC
CASSSRDSQSEQYF
>NA|TRBV5-5|TRBJ1-5|NA|15
TGTGCCAGCAGCTCTGTGGTTGGATCAAGTCAGCCCCAGCATTTT
CASSSVVGSSQPQHF
>NA|TRBV11-3|TRBJ2-7|TRBD2|14
TGTGCCAGCAGAGGTAGCGGGAGTATTTACGAGCAGTACTTC
CASRGSGSIYEQYF
>few|TRBV5-5|TRBJ2-7|TRBD1|13
TGTGCCAGCAGCCTGGATTGGACAGGGGGCCAGTACTTC
CASSLDWTGGQYF
>NA|TRBV5-1|TRBJ1-1|NA|13
TGCGCCAGCAGCTTGGTAGGCAGGCCTGAAGCTTTCTTT
CASSLVGRPEAFF
>NA|TRBV6-1|TRBJ1-1|NA|17
TGTGCCAGCAGTGAATGGGCCCGGGGGGTTGCGAACACTGAAGCTTTCTTT
CASSEWARGVANTEAFF
>NA|TRBV6-5|TRBJ2-3|TRBD2|15
TGTGCCAGCAGTTACACTAGCGGGAGGGCGGATACGCAGTATTTT
CASSYTSGRADTQYF
>NA|TRBV9|TRBJ2-7|NA|15
TGTGCCAGCAGCGTAGGGGGGTCCTCCCCCTACGAGCAGTACTTC
CASSVGGSSPYEQYF
>NA|TRBV19|TRBJ1-1|NA|16
TGTGCCAGTAGTATAGATCGGGGAGAGATGAACACTGAAGCTTTCTTT
CASSIDRGEMNTEAFF
>NA|TRBV6-4|TRBJ2-1|NA|13
TGTGCCAGCAGTGGGACGGAATACAATGAGCAGTTCTTC
CASSGTEYNEQFF
>NA|TRBV10-3|TRBJ1-2|NA|14
TGTGCCATCAGTGAGCAGGCAGGGGAGGATGGCTACACCTTC
CAISEQAGEDGYTF
>NA|TRBV6-1|TRBJ2-7|TRBD2|16
TGTGCCAGCAGTCAAGGACCGCTAGCGGGAGGCTACGAGCAGTACTTC
CASSQGPLAGGYEQYF
>NA|TRBV5-5|TRBJ2-5|NA|15
TGTGCCAGCAACAATCCCACCGGTCTTTTAGAGACCCAGTACTTC
CASNNPTGLLETQYF
>NA|TRBV7-8|TRBJ2-7|NA|16
TGTGCCAGCAGCAAAACCTTTTCGGGACCGAGCTACGAGCAGTACTTC
CASSKTFSGPSYEQYF
>few|TRBV11-1|TRBJ2-1|NA|13
TGTGCCAGCAGCTTCTGGGAGGTCGATGAGCAGTTCTTC
CASSFWEVDEQFF
>NA|TRBV7-6|TRBJ2-7|NA|15
TGTGCCAGCAGCTTAGCTCGGTTAGGTTTGGGTGAGCAGTACTTC
CASSLARLGLGEQYF
>NA|TRBV7-8|TRBJ1-1|NA|14
TGTGCCAGCACCGCACGGGAGGAGAACACTGAAGCTTTCTTT
CASTAREENTEAFF
>NA|TRBV19|TRBJ1-2|NA|14
TGTGCCAGTAGTATAGGGGGCGAATTCTATGGCTACACCTTC
CASSIGGEFYGYTF
>NA|TRBV7-9|TRBJ2-5|NA|15
TGTGCCAGCAGCGTCCAGGGACACCCTCAAGAGACCCAGTACTTC
CASSVQGHPQETQYF
>NA|TRBV18|TRBJ1-4|NA|13
TGTGCCAGCTCACCAAAGTCACTAGAAAAACTGTTTTTT
CASSPKSLEKLFF
>NA|TRBV7-8|TRBJ2-7|TRBD1|15
TGTGCCAGCAGCTTAGATTGGGGACAGTCCTACGAGCAGTACTTC
CASSLDWGQSYEQYF
>NA|TRBV11-2|TRBJ2-3|TRBD1|17
TGTGCCAGCAGCTCGACAGGGACAGGGGAGCCCACAGATACGCAGTATTTT
CASSSTGTGEPTDTQYF
>NA|TRBV5-1|TRBJ1-1|NA|16
TGCGCCAGCAGCCTTGTTGGGGCACTGGCTAACACTGAAGCTTTCTTT
CASSLVGALANTEAFF
>NA|TRBV7-9|TRBJ2-1|NA|11
TGTGCCAGCGGCCAAAACAATGAGCAGTTCTTC
CASGQNNEQFF
>NA|TRBV30|TRBJ2-7|NA|14
TGTGCCTGTAGTAGGGGCGCCTCCTCCTACGAGCAGTACTTC
CACSRGASSYEQYF
>NA|TRBV7-2|TRBJ1-6|TRBD1|13
TGTGCCAGCAGCTTCGGACAGGGCGAACCCCTCCACTTT
CASSFGQGEPLHF
>NA|TRBV29-1|TRBJ2-1|TRBD2|18
TGCAGCGTTGACCGTAACCTACTAGCGGGAGCAATGATGAATGAGCAGTTCTTC
CSVDRNLLAGAMMNEQFF
>NA|TRBV2|TRBJ1-4|TRBD1|15
TGTGCCAGCAGGGGGACAGGGGATTCAAATGAAAAACTGTTTTTT
CASRGTGDSNEKLFF
>NA|TRBV6-5|TRBJ1-1|NA|13
TGTGCCAGCAGTTACTTGATGTTCACTGAAGCTTTCTTT
CASSYLMFTEAFF
>NA|TRBV7-2|TRBJ2-1|TRBD2|15
TGTGCCAGCAGCTCCGGGACTAGCGGCTACAATGAGCAGTTCTTC
CASSSGTSGYNEQFF
>NA|TRBV7-2|TRBJ2-1|NA|19
TGTGCCAGCAGCCGGGGGCCCCGCCGCGGGTTCACCCCCCACAATGAGCAGTTCTTC
CASSRGPRRGFTPHNEQFF
>once|TRBV6-1|TRBJ1-4|TRBD1|14
TGTGCCAGCAGCGACAGGGGGCTAGGTGAAAAACTGTTTTTT
CASSDRGLGEKLFF
>NA|TRBV9|TRBJ2-2|TRBD1|16
TGTGCCAGCAGCGTTACCGGACAGGGTTTGACCGGGGAGCTGTTTTTT
CASSVTGQGLTGELFF
>NA|TRBV11-2|TRBJ2-7|TRBD2|18
TGTGCCAGCAGCCTTAGACTGAGTAGCGGGAGGGCTGGGGACGAGCAGTACTTC
CASSLRLSSGRAGDEQYF
>NA|TRBV7-2|TRBJ1-2|NA|14
TGTGCCAGCAGCTTAGAGGGACACGCCCGGAGCTACACCTTC
CASSLEGHARSYTF
>NA|TRBV25-1|TRBJ2-7|NA|15
TGTGCCAGCAGTGAAGGGGGGACCCTGGGGTACGAGCAGTACTTC
CASSEGGTLGYEQYF
>NA|TRBV5-4|TRBJ2-7|NA|13
TGTGCCAGCAGCTTCGGTCCGTTCGACGAGCAGTACTTC
CASSFGPFDEQYF
>NA|TRBV2|TRBJ2-4|NA|16
TGTGCCAGCAGTGACGGGGTAAATTTGGCCAAAAACATTCAGTACTTC
CASSDGVNLAKNIQYF
>NA|TRBV11-3|TRBJ2-2|NA|14
TGTGCCAGCAGCTGGGGCCCCGTTGGCGGGGAGCTGTTTTTT
CASSWGPVGGELFF
>NA|TRBV6-6|TRBJ2-3|TRBD2|16
TGTGCCAGCAGTTTCCGCGGGGAGGGCCTCACAGATACGCAGTATTTT
CASSFRGEGLTDTQYF
>NA|TRBV29-1|TRBJ2-7|NA|13
TGCAGCGCAGAAGGCGCCCAGGGGACGGAGCAGTACTTC
CSAEGAQGTEQYF
>NA|TRBV6-1|TRBJ1-2|NA|14
TGTGCCAGCTTGAGAGGGGACAACTCCTATGGCTACACCTTC
CASLRGDNSYGYTF
>NA|TRBV13|TRBJ2-1|NA|16
TGTGCCAGCAGCTTCCACGTGGTAGCGGTCCCCAATGAGCAGTTCTTC
CASSFHVVAVPNEQFF
>NA|TRBV10-2|TRBJ2-1|NA|14
TGCGCCAGCAGGGGGGGGACAGGTCATGCCGAGCAGTTCTTC
CASRGGTGHAEQFF
>NA|TRBV2|TRBJ2-7|NA|20
TGTGCCAACAGAGGTGACGCTAGTATATACGGACGGGGAGAATCCTACGAGCAGTACTTC
CANRGDASIYGRGESYEQYF
>NA|TRBV7-2|TRBJ2-1|TRBD2|17
TGTGCCAGCAGCTATAGAGGAGCGGGGACTATCTACAATGAGCAGTTCTTC
CASSYRGAGTIYNEQFF
>NA|TRBV5-1|TRBJ2-5|TRBD2|14
TGCGCCAGCAGCCCGGGGACTAGCGCGGAGACCCAGTACTTC
CASSPGTSAETQYF
>NA|TRBV7-2|TRBJ2-2|TRBD2|14
TGTGCCAGCAGCGTAGGGAGGGACACCGGGGAGCTGTTTTTT
CASSVGRDTGELFF
>NA|TRBV11-3|TRBJ1-1|NA|13
TGTGCCAGCAGTCGGGACCTGACGACTGAAGCTTTCTTT
CASSRDLTTEAFF
>once|TRBV6-4|TRBJ2-1|TRBD2|15
TGTGCCAGCAGTGACTCAGCGGGATCCTACAATGAGCAGTTCTTC
CASSDSAGSYNEQFF
>NA|TRBV9|TRBJ1-1|NA|13
TGTGCCAGCAGCTCGGGGACGGGCACTGAAGCTTTCTTT
CASSSGTGTEAFF
>NA|TRBV5-1|TRBJ2-2|TRBD1|15
TGCGCCAGCCTATCCGGGACAGGGGGCCGAGGGGAGCTGTTTTTT
CASLSGTGGRGELFF
>NA|TRBV4-2|TRBJ2-4|TRBD2|15
TGTGCCAGCAGCCCTGTGACTAGCGGGGAAAACATTCAGTACTTC
CASSPVTSGENIQYF
>few|TRBV18|TRBJ2-1|TRBD2|15
TGTGCCAGCTCACCAGGGCTAGCGGGAAACAATGAGCAGTTCTTC
CASSPGLAGNNEQFF
>NA|TRBV18|TRBJ2-7|TRBD1|14
TGTGCCAGCTCACCTACCGGGACAGGGGACGAGCAGTACTTC
CASSPTGTGDEQYF
>NA|TRBV2|TRBJ2-7|NA|16
TGTGCCAGCAGCGGCGTTGGCAGGGGGGACTCCTACGAGCAGTACTTC
CASSGVGRGDSYEQYF
>NA|TRBV5-5|TRBJ1-2|TRBD1|14
TGTGCCAGCAGCTCCTGGACAGGGAACTATGGCTACACCTTC
CASSSWTGNYGYTF